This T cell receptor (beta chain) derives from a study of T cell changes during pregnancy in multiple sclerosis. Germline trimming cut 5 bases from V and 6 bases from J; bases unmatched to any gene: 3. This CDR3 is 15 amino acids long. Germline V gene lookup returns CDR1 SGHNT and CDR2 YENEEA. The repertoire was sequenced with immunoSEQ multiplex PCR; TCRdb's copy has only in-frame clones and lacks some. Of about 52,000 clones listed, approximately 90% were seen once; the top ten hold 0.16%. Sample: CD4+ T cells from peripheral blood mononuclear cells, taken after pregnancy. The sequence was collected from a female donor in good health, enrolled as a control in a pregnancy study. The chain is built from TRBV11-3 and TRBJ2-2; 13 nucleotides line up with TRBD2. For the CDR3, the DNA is TGTGCCAGCAGCGCCGGGACTAGCGGGGCCGGGGAGCTGTTTTTT. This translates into CASSAGTSGAGELFF.